These 20 T cell receptor beta chains came from one sample sequenced in a study of blood T cell repertoires in COVID-19. Produced via immunoSEQ multiplex PCR; TCRdb's table is partial and in-frame only. The data hold about 230,000 clones, with around 83% observed a single time. Sequencing used peripheral blood. All receptors derive from a man aged 35 to 55 with acute or convalescent COVID-19.

The V call is TRBV28, the J call TRBJ1-1; D is possibly TRBD1 (6 bases). Germline V gene sequence: CDR1 MDHEN, CDR2 SYDVKM. CDR3 length: 15 residues. The germline V and J ends were trimmed by 2 bases and 0 bases, with 10 bases remaining between them. CDR3 residues: CASSLERTVNTEAFF. The CDR3 DNA reads as TGTGCCAGCAGTTTAGAAAGGACAGTGAACACTGAAGCTTTCTTT.

As concerns this clone: At one of its ends the junction is not consistent with the germline gene, which may arise from a read error. The rearrangement links TRBV7-2 to TRBJ1-5, with 7 bases aligning to TRBD1. Germline loops: CDR1 SGHTA, CDR2 FQGNSA. The CDR3 has 13 amino acids. The CDR3 here is CASSSRQGQPRHF. CDR3 nucleotide sequence: TGTGCCAGCAGCAGTCGACAGGGTCAGCCCCGGCATTTT.

The chain has TRBV27 and TRBJ1-6; 7 nucleotides match TRBD1. V dropped 5 bases and J dropped 0; count of bases not matched to a gene: 7. The CDR3 extends over 17 amino acids. Germline V gene lookup returns CDR1 MNHEY and CDR2 SMNVEV (reference sequence). CDR3 amino acids: CASSRRDRSSYNSPLHF. Here the CDR3 DNA reads TGTGCCAGCAGTAGAAGGGACAGAAGCTCCTATAATTCACCCCTCCACTTT.

In its sample, this clone was seen once. The chain employs TRBV5-4 and TRBJ1-2; 12 bases map to TRBD1. The CDR3 covers 14 residues. V lost 4 bases and J lost 4; bases outside the gene matches: 2. Germline lookup yields CDR1 SGHNT and CDR2 YYREEE (reference sequence). The CDR3 sequence is CASSLGQGAYGYTF. CDR3 DNA: TGTGCCAGCAGCCTGGGACAGGGGGCCTATGGCTACACCTTC.

Worth noting for this clone: Other DNA sequences in this sample translate to the same CDR3. This chain connects TRBV6-5 to TRBJ1-1, with a tentative D call TRBD1 (5 bases). The CDR3 is 14 amino acids. Germline lookup yields CDR1 MNHEY and CDR2 SVGAGI. V lost 2 bases, J lost 1 base, and 8 bases lay in between. CDR3 region: CASSYDRKNTEAFF. For the CDR3, the DNA is TGTGCCAGCAGTTACGACAGAAAGAACACTGAAGCTTTCTTT.

V gene TRBV5-4 combines with J gene TRBJ1-1, with 7 positions matching TRBD1. The junction had 10 bases not matched to a gene; V was cut back by 4 bases and J by 7 bases. CDR3 length: 14 residues. CDR1 and CDR2 from the germline V gene are SGHNT and YYREEE (reference sequence). In DNA, the CDR3 is TGTGCCAGCAGCACACGACAGGGTAGCTTTGAAGCTTTCTTT. The encoded protein is CASSTRQGSFEAFF. Using reference TRBV5-4 and TRBJ1-1 for the parts outside the CDR3, the full variable domain is ETGVTQSPTHLIKTRGQQVTLRCSSQSGHNTVSWYQQALGQGPQFIFQYYREEENGRGNFPPRFSGLQFPNYSSELNVNALELDDSALYLCASSTRQGSFEAFFGQGTRLTVV.

The chain links TRBV28 to TRBJ1-2, with 10 bases fitting TRBD1. Germline V gene data show CDR1 as MDHEN and CDR2 as SYDVKM. CDR3 length: 16 residues. V shed 5 bases, J shed 5 bases, and the junction held 11 bases outside the gene matches. The chain's CDR3 is CASSTPTGTGVYGYTF. The CDR3 DNA reads as TGTGCCAGCAGTACGCCTACCGGGACAGGGGTTTATGGCTACACCTTC.

This clone was picked up a small number of times. The chain joins TRBV27 to TRBJ1-2, with 8 bases aligning to TRBD1. V gave up 7 bases and J gave up 4 bases; unmatched junction bases: 8. Germline assignment: CDR1 MNHEY and CDR2 SMNVEV (reference sequence). The CDR3 runs to 14 residues. CDR3 nucleotide sequence: TGTGCCAGCAAGACTCAGGGGGCGGTCTATGGCTACACCTTC. Its protein is CASKTQGAVYGYTF.

This rearrangement joins TRBV19 to TRBJ2-3, with D unresolved. The V end lost 1 base, the J end lost 4 bases, and 12 bases lay between the germline ends. The CDR3 consists of 15 residues. The germline V gene encodes CDR1 LNHDA and CDR2 SQIVND (reference sequence). The CDR3 protein is CASSIGSVGPDTQYF. The CDR3 DNA reads TGTGCCAGTAGTATAGGCTCCGTGGGCCCAGATACGCAGTATTTT.

V gene TRBV5-5 combines with J gene TRBJ1-1, with D tentatively TRBD1 (5 bases). The ends were cut back, 2 bases at V and 1 base at J, with 12 bases in the middle. The CDR3 contains 15 residues. Germline V gene sequence: CDR1 SGHKS, CDR2 YYEKEE (reference sequence). The CDR3 region has the DNA TGTGCCAGCAGCTTCGGAGGGGACGGGAACACTGAAGCTTTCTTT. Translated: CASSFGGDGNTEAFF. The variable domain in full, with the rest retrieved from reference TRBV5-5 and TRBJ1-1, is DAGVTQSPTHLIKTRGQQVTLRCSPISGHKSVSWYQQVLGQGPQFIFQYYEKEERGRGNFPDRFSARQFPNYSSELNVNALLLGDSALYLCASSFGGDGNTEAFFGQGTRLTVV.

This rearrangement joins TRBV27 to TRBJ1-4; 7 nucleotides agree with TRBD1. The CDR3 is 13 amino acids. V lost 10 bases, J lost 5 bases, and 7 bases stayed unmatched. CDR1 is MNHEY, CDR2 SMNVEV, per germline (reference sequence). The CDR3, as DNA: TGTGCCACCCAAGACAGGGTAAATGAAAAACTGTTTTTT. This encodes CATQDRVNEKLFF.

V is TRBV28 and J is TRBJ2-7; D might be TRBD2 (6 bases). With 3 bases removed from V and 5 bases from J, the gap between germline ends came to 11 bases. This CDR3 region has 13 residues. CDR1 is MDHEN and CDR2 is SYDVKM in the germline V gene. This CDR3 reads CASSFGGRNEQYF. DNA of the CDR3: TGTGCCAGCAGTTTTGGAGGGAGGAACGAGCAGTACTTC.

This clone was found a few times. V gene TRBV27 combines with J gene TRBJ2-2; D uncertain. Germline V gene lookup returns CDR1 MNHEY and CDR2 SMNVEV (reference sequence). The CDR3 loop spans 14 amino acids. V was clipped by 2 bases and J by 5 bases, with 9 bases between them. The CDR3 loop reads CASSLNPRTGELFF. The CDR3 DNA sequence: TGTGCCAGCAGTTTAAACCCTCGGACCGGGGAGCTGTTTTTT.

The CDR3 is CASSQDWQGNYGYTF. The DNA of the CDR3 is TGTGCCAGCAGCCAAGATTGGCAGGGGAACTATGGCTACACCTTC. The rearrangement uses TRBV3-1 (or the pseudogene TRBV3-2) and TRBJ1-2; weak D call: TRBD1 (6 bases). Germline V gene data show CDR1 as LGHDT and CDR2 as YNNKEL (reference sequence). The CDR3 spans 15 residues. The ends were cut back, 0 bases at V and 2 bases at J, with 10 bases in the middle.

CDR3 nucleotide sequence: TGTGCCAGCAGCGCGGACAGGGCTAATCAGCCCCAGCATTTT. This encodes CASSADRANQPQHF. This chain links TRBV5-4 with TRBJ1-5; 8 bases map to TRBD1. Per the germline V gene, CDR1 is SGHNT and CDR2 is YYREEE (reference sequence). The trim removed 4 bases at V and 4 bases at J, leaving 4 bases unmatched. The CDR3 length is 14 residues. Complete variable domain (other parts from reference TRBV5-4 and TRBJ1-5): ETGVTQSPTHLIKTRGQQVTLRCSSQSGHNTVSWYQQALGQGPQFIFQYYREEENGRGNFPPRFSGLQFPNYSSELNVNALELDDSALYLCASSADRANQPQHFGDGTRLSIL.

This sequence joins TRBV24-1 and TRBJ1-2; weak D call: TRBD1 (6 bases). The length of the CDR3 is 15 residues. CDR1 and CDR2 (germline): KGHDR, SFDVKD. The V and J ends lost 4 bases and 2 bases respectively, with 13 bases between them. In nucleotides, the CDR3 is TGTGCCACCAGTGACGGCTCGACAGGAAACTATGGCTACACCTTC. Protein: CATSDGSTGNYGYTF.

With regard to this clone: Other nucleotide sequences in the sample specify the same CDR3. The chain uses TRBV3-1 (or the pseudogene TRBV3-2) and TRBJ1-2; D gene uncertain. Trimming removed 1 base at V and 5 bases at J, with 8 bases between. This CDR3 is built from 13 residues. Per germline, CDR1 LGHDT and CDR2 YNNKEL (reference sequence). The CDR3 region is CASSQGSGYGYTF. The CDR3 bases are TGTGCCAGCAGCCAAGGCTCGGGTTATGGCTACACCTTC.

The chain uses TRBV18 and TRBJ2-7, with TRBD1 matching over 10 bases. CDR1 is KGHSH and CDR2 is LQKENI in the germline V gene. The CDR3 spans 14 residues. J was trimmed by 6 bases and V by 3 bases; bases with no gene match: 5. The CDR3: CASSPGQGFSEQYF. CDR3 nucleotide sequence: TGTGCCAGCTCACCGGGACAGGGGTTCTCCGAGCAGTACTTC. The variable domain in full, with the rest retrieved from reference TRBV18 and TRBJ2-7, is NAGVMQNPRHLVRRRGQEARLRCSPMKGHSHVYWYRQLPEEGLKFMVYLQKENIIDESGMPKERFSAEFPKEGPSILRIQQVVRGDSAAYFCASSPGQGFSEQYFGPGTRLTVT.

The V call is TRBV6-5, the J call TRBJ1-1; TRBD1 might be the D (5 bases). In germline, CDR1 is MNHEY, CDR2 SVGAGI. The germline V and J ends were trimmed by 8 bases and 1 base, with 11 bases remaining between them. The CDR3 is made up of 13 amino acids. CDR3 amino acids: CASHGGGNTEAFF. The CDR3 DNA reads as TGTGCCAGCCACGGGGGGGGGAACACTGAAGCTTTCTTT.

The rearrangement uses TRBV10-3 and TRBJ1-1; a possible D gene is TRBD1 (5 bases). Germline CDR1 ENHRY, CDR2 SYGVKD. With 4 bases removed from V and 8 bases from J, the gap between germline ends came to 11 bases. CDR3 length equals 12 residues. The DNA for the CDR3 is TGTGCCATCAGTGGAATGAAGGGGGAAGCTTTCTTT. This translates into CAISGMKGEAFF.